This record concerns one TCR beta chain sequence. Its specificity is unknown. Researchers used the Oncomine TCR Beta short-read assay to sequence DNA from cultured CD4+ T cells. Each CDR3 protein gets one entry after TCRdb re-called the PCR reads with MiXCR. The data contain 20,000 to 25,000 distinct CDR3 sequences, approximately 62% of them singletons. As to treatment: roughly 10-day PBMC culture with coronavirus spike peptide pools or control peptides (ViraFEST assay). Cultures got half-medium changes with IL-2 on days 3 and 7. Germline V gives CDR1 MNHNS, CDR2 SASEGT. The CDR3 has 13 amino acids. V was clipped by 6 bases and J by 0 bases, with 8 bases between them. This entry belongs to a study of vaccination and CD4 T cells after COVID-19.

This receptor was identified in a human donor who had recovered from COVID-19. Input material: CD4+ T cells from blood, cultured in vitro. The chain couples TRBV6-1 to TRBJ1-1; maybe TRBD1 (6 bases). As DNA, the CDR3 is TGTGCCAGCAGGGGACACATGAACACTGAAGCTTTCTTT. Residues: CASRGHMNTEAFF.